Following are 17 T cell receptor beta chains from one sample sequenced in a study of beta chain features in type 1 diabetes. Isolated RNA was reverse transcribed in full, so expressed TCRB transcripts were sequenced. Repertoires were generated with immunoSEQ multiplex PCR, while TCRdb's copy carries only in-frame clones and drops some. The table shows 200,000 to 250,000 clones, with 7.5% to 10% occurring only once. The sequenced sample was naive CD4+ T cells from blood. These receptors all stem from a young woman in good health.

The chain has TRBV6-1 and TRBJ1-5; possibly TRBD1 for D (5 bases). The CDR3 runs to 16 residues. The V gene's germline CDR1 is MNHNS and CDR2 SASEGT. Between the trimmed V and J ends, which lost 0 bases and 2 bases, there was a span of 11 bases. DNA for the CDR3: TGTGCCAGCAGTGAAGCGCAGGGTGGAGGCAATCAGCCCCAGCATTTT. Amino acid sequence: CASSEAQGGGNQPQHF.

Ten or more counts support this clone. This sample includes further DNA sequences coding for the same CDR3. The chain recombines TRBV30 with TRBJ2-7, with a possible D match to TRBD2 (6 bases). The V and J ends lost 1 base and 3 bases respectively, with 7 bases between them. This CDR3 comprises 12 residues. The germline CDR1 and CDR2 sequences are GTSNPN and SVGIG (reference sequence). DNA of the CDR3: TGTGCCTGGAGTGGCGGGATCTACGAGCAGTACTTC. Protein sequence: CAWSGGIYEQYF.

This clone has more than one count but fewer than ten. The chain links TRBV23-1 to TRBJ1-3; tentatively, D is TRBD1 (6 bases). TRBV23-1 is reported as an ORF; its role is uncertain. The CDR3 length is 19 residues. Trimming shortened V by 1 base and J by 1 base, and 20 bases separated the two germline ends. The DNA of the CDR3 is TGCGCCAGCAGTCAATGTAGCGGGACATCGTGGCCTTCTGGAAACACCATATATTTT. It is translated as CASSQCSGTSWPSGNTIYF.

About this clone: A read error may produce the germline difference seen at one junction end. The rearrangement links TRBV7-7 to TRBJ2-2, with a tentative D call TRBD1 (6 bases). The CDR3 spans 14 residues. CDR1 is SSHAT, CDR2 FNYEAQ, per germline (reference sequence). For the CDR3, the DNA is TGTGCTAGCAGCCCGGGACAGAACACCGGGGAGCTGTTTTTT. It encodes CASSPGQNTGELFF.

This clone was detected a few times. This chain connects TRBV5-4 to TRBJ2-5; TRBD1 matches 9 bases. The CDR3 is 15 residues long. Germline CDR1 and CDR2: SGHNT and YYREEE (reference sequence). J was trimmed by 5 bases and V by 4 bases; bases with no gene match: 9. The CDR3 nucleotides are TGTGCCAGCAGCGGCGGGGACAGGGTGGGTGAGACCCAGTACTTC. Its protein is CASSGGDRVGETQYF.

The genes are TRBV5-1 and TRBJ2-7; TRBD2 matches at 7 bases. V lost 1 base and J lost 7; bases outside the gene matches: 8. The CDR3 is 14 residues long. Germline CDR1 and CDR2: SGHRS and YFSETQ. The CDR3 loop is CASSLYSGAREQYF. CDR3 coding DNA: TGCGCCAGCAGCTTGTACAGCGGGGCGAGAGAGCAGTACTTC.

This rearrangement joins TRBV5-5 to TRBJ2-1, with 9 bases aligning to TRBD1. CDR1 and CDR2 from the germline V gene are SGHKS and YYEKEE (reference sequence). J gave up 8 bases and V 2 bases, and 5 bases lay outside the gene matches. The CDR3 has 14 amino acids. The CDR3 spells CASSLQGAVHEQFF. The CDR3 DNA is TGTGCCAGCAGCTTACAGGGGGCCGTGCATGAGCAGTTCTTC.

The rearrangement links TRBV2 to TRBJ2-1; no firm D call. CDR1 is SNHLY, CDR2 FYNNEI, per germline. The CDR3 is made up of 14 amino acids. V was trimmed by 3 bases and J by 7 bases, leaving 13 bases between them. The CDR3 here is CASSDAVSGNEQFF. The CDR3 coding sequence is TGTGCCAGCAGTGACGCGGTATCTGGGAATGAGCAGTTCTTC.

This clone has only a few counts. The chain has TRBV19 and TRBJ1-5, with 7 bases aligning to TRBD1. In germline, CDR1 is LNHDA, CDR2 SQIVND (reference sequence). V lost 7 bases, J lost 1 base, and 7 bases stayed unmatched. This CDR3 is 15 amino acids long. The CDR3 sequence: CASNRGTVSNQPQHF. In DNA form, the CDR3 reads TGTGCCAGTAATCGCGGGACAGTAAGCAATCAGCCCCAGCATTTT.

The sample holds a few counts of this clone. This chain links TRBV5-4 with TRBJ1-1, with no clear D. V was cut by 3 bases and J by 2 bases, with 8 bases left in between. The CDR3 totals 13 residues. Per the germline V gene, CDR1 is SGHNT and CDR2 is YYREEE (reference sequence). CDR3 sequence (DNA): TGTGCCAGCAGCTCTGACATTAACACTGAAGCTTTCTTT. As protein: CASSSDINTEAFF.

This clone was picked up a small number of times. The V call is TRBV5-6, the J call TRBJ2-7; 9 nucleotides align to TRBD2. CDR3 length: 15 amino acids. Germline V CDR1 and CDR2: SGHDT, YYEEEE. The junction had 5 bases not matched to a gene; V was cut back by 0 bases and J by 4 bases. CDR3 nucleotide sequence: TGTGCCAGCAGCTTGGCCAGCGGGAGGTCATACGAGCAGTACTTC. Encoded protein: CASSLASGRSYEQYF. Full variable domain (rest looked up from reference TRBV5-6 and TRBJ2-7): DAGVTQSPTHLIKTRGQQVTLRCSPKSGHDTVSWYQQALGQGPQFIFQYYEEEERQRGNFPDRFSGHQFPNYSSELNVNALLLGDSALYLCASSLASGRSYEQYFGPGTRLTVT.

This clone was detected many times. The V and J genes are TRBV5-4 and TRBJ2-1; 8 nucleotides align to TRBD1. This CDR3 spans 15 amino acids. In germline, CDR1 is SGHNT, CDR2 YYREEE (reference sequence). The trim removed 3 bases at V and 6 bases at J, leaving 8 bases unmatched. The DNA for the CDR3 is TGTGCCAGCAGCTCCAGGGACAGGCCAAGCAATGAGCAGTTCTTC. Translating gives CASSSRDRPSNEQFF.

The chain has TRBV27 and TRBJ2-1, with 11 bases aligning to TRBD2. CDR1 and CDR2 (germline): MNHEY, SMNVEV (reference sequence). The CDR3 has 14 amino acids. J lost 9 bases, V lost 4 bases, and 5 bases had no gene match. The CDR3: CASSSPGLAVEQFF. The CDR3 nucleotides are TGTGCCAGCAGTTCCCCGGGACTAGCGGTTGAGCAGTTCTTC.

The chain is built from TRBV7-2 and TRBJ2-1; 12 bases agree with TRBD2. The germline CDR1 and CDR2 sequences are SGHTA and FQGNSA. This CDR3 contains 17 residues. J was trimmed by 13 bases and V by 5 bases; bases with no gene match: 18. The CDR3 DNA reads as TGTGCCAGCAGCCTAAAGGGGACTAGCGGGCCCCCAAACAATCAGTTCTTC. This gives the protein CASSLKGTSGPPNNQFF.

This clone was recorded a few times. This chain joins TRBV4-1 and TRBJ2-1; D unclear. CDR1 is MGHRA, CDR2 YSYEKL, per germline. V shed 1 base and J shed 5 bases, with 9 bases lying between them. The CDR3 spans 14 residues. This chain's CDR3 is CASSQVTDNNEQFF. The CDR3 DNA reads as TGCGCCAGCAGCCAAGTAACAGACAACAATGAGCAGTTCTTC.

The chain carries TRBV19 and TRBJ2-6; TRBD1 matches at 9 bases. The CDR3 consists of 18 residues. J lost 0 bases, V lost 5 bases, and 8 bases had no gene match. CDR1 and CDR2 from the germline V gene are LNHDA and SQIVND (reference sequence). CDR3 region: CASSPGTGKYSGANVLTF. In nucleotides, the CDR3 is TGTGCCAGTAGTCCCGGGACAGGGAAATACTCTGGGGCCAACGTCCTGACTTTC. Supplemented by reference TRBV19 and TRBJ2-6, the full variable domain reads DGGITQSPKYLFRKEGQNVTLSCEQNLNHDAMYWYRQDPGQGLRLIYYSQIVNDFQKGDIAEGYSVSREKKESFPLTVTSAQKNPTAFYLCASSPGTGKYSGANVLTFGAGSRLTVL.

The chain recombines TRBV11-2 with TRBJ1-1, with 9 bases fitting TRBD1. V dropped 2 bases and J dropped 1; count of bases not matched to a gene: 2. Germline-derived CDR1 and CDR2 are SGHAT and FQNNGV. This CDR3 is built from 15 residues. The CDR3 region is CASSLLGQGNTEAFF. The CDR3 DNA reads TGTGCCAGCAGCTTACTGGGACAGGGGAACACTGAAGCTTTCTTT. Filled out from reference TRBV11-2 and TRBJ1-1, the complete variable domain reads EAGVAQSPRYKIIEKRQSVAFWCNPISGHATLYWYQQILGQGPKLLIQFQNNGVVDDSQLPKDRFSAERLKGVDSTLKIQPAKLEDSAVYLCASSLLGQGNTEAFFGQGTRLTVV.